Following are 31 T cell receptor beta chains from one sample sequenced in a study of beta chain features in type 1 diabetes. Whole-study findings and limits: The study found moderately but significantly shorter TCRB CDR3s in all four CD4+ subsets of Type 1 diabetes patients.

For these TCRs, the target antigens are not known. Reverse transcription of all isolated RNA meant that expressed TCRB transcripts were sequenced. Here immunoSEQ multiplex PCR was the method, and the copy in TCRdb shows in-frame clones only, minus some. The data contain some 700,000 clones, roughly an eighth of them singletons. The sequenced sample was naive CD4+ T cells from blood. These receptors were collected from a man between 18 and 35 years old with type 1 diabetes.

To note about this clone: Other DNA sequences in the same sample also yield this CDR3. V usage is TRBV5-1 and J usage is TRBJ1-5; no reliable D call. CDR3 length: 14 amino acids. V was cut by 4 bases and J by 0 bases, with 8 bases left in between. Germline V gene lookup returns CDR1 SGHRS and CDR2 YFSETQ. The CDR3 nucleotides read TGCGCCAGCAGCCCCCTGGGTAGCAATCAGCCCCAGCATTTT. It translates to CASSPLGSNQPQHF.

The V and J genes are TRBV5-1 and TRBJ2-2, with 12 bases that match TRBD1. V lost 4 bases to trimming and J lost 6 bases; unmatched junction nucleotides: 7. This CDR3 has 16 residues. Germline CDR1 SGHRS, CDR2 YFSETQ. As DNA, the CDR3 is TGCGCCAGCAGCCCGCCCGGGACAGGGGGCTCCGGGGAGCTGTTTTTT. Translated, it gives CASSPPGTGGSGELFF. The variable domain in full, completed from reference TRBV5-1 and TRBJ2-2, reads KAGVTQTPRYLIKTRGQQVTLSCSPISGHRSVSWYQQTPGQGLQFLFEYFSETQRNKGNFPGRFSGRQFSNSRSEMNVSTLELGDSALYLCASSPPGTGGSGELFFGEGSRLTVL.

In its sample, this clone was seen a few times. The rearrangement uses TRBV5-4 and TRBJ2-3; 11 bases are shared with TRBD2. With 3 bases clipped from V and 5 bases from J, the junction kept 14 bases outside the gene matches. The CDR3 sequence is 18 residues long. The germline gives CDR1 SGHNT, CDR2 YYREEE (reference sequence). The CDR3 sequence: CASSSRIISGGALDTQYF. Here the CDR3 DNA reads TGTGCCAGCAGCTCGAGGATTATTAGCGGGGGGGCCCTAGATACGCAGTATTTT. The full variable domain, its missing parts supplied by reference TRBV5-4 and TRBJ2-3, is ETGVTQSPTHLIKTRGQQVTLRCSSQSGHNTVSWYQQALGQGPQFIFQYYREEENGRGNFPPRFSGLQFPNYSSELNVNALELDDSALYLCASSSRIISGGALDTQYFGPGTRLTVL.

The rearrangement uses TRBV5-4 and TRBJ1-1; 7 bases are shared with TRBD1. This CDR3 has 14 residues. Germline CDR1 SGHNT, CDR2 YYREEE (reference sequence). Unmatched junction bases numbered 9, after V lost 4 bases and J lost 6 bases. CDR3 DNA sequence: TGTGCCAGCAGCATACAGGGGAACCCAGCTGAAGCTTTCTTT. This gives the protein CASSIQGNPAEAFF.

The V gene is TRBV6-1, the J gene TRBJ2-5; 10 bases agree with TRBD1. This CDR3 region has 13 residues. V gave up 6 bases and J gave up 7 bases; unmatched junction bases: 5. The germline V gene has CDR1 MNHNS and CDR2 SASEGT. The CDR3 coding sequence is TGTGCCAGCAGGACAGGGGGCGGGACGACCCAGTACTTC. Its protein product is CASRTGGGTTQYF.

This clone was detected a few times. The rearrangement uses TRBV5-1 and TRBJ2-5, with D possibly TRBD1 on 6 matching bases. Trimming left V 4 bases short and J 4 bases short, with 20 bases between. The CDR3 spans 16 residues. Germline V gene sequence: CDR1 SGHRS, CDR2 YFSETQ. CDR3 nucleotide sequence: TGCGCCAGCAGCCTTGGGGGCAACAGGGTAGCAGAGACCCAGTACTTC. Translation: CASSLGGNRVAETQYF.

V gene TRBV4-3 combines with J gene TRBJ2-7, with D perhaps given as TRBD1 or TRBD2 (5 bases each). The CDR3 has 16 residues. Germline CDR1 LGHNA, CDR2 YSLEER. Trimming left V 0 bases short and J 0 bases short, with 12 bases between. The CDR3 protein is CASSQDAVGTSYEQYF. The DNA for the CDR3 is TGCGCCAGCAGCCAAGATGCGGTCGGGACCTCCTACGAGCAGTACTTC.

This clone came up a few times. The chain employs TRBV18 and TRBJ1-1; D remains unclear. The CDR3 sequence is 14 residues long. V was shortened by 3 bases and J by 0 bases, with 8 bases between the two germline ends. Germline V gene sequence: CDR1 KGHSH, CDR2 LQKENI. CDR3 in amino acids: CASSPEFLNTEAFF. CDR3 DNA sequence: TGTGCCAGCTCACCGGAGTTCTTGAACACTGAAGCTTTCTTT.

This chain links TRBV19 with TRBJ1-1; D call uncertain. Trimming took 5 bases from V and 0 from J, leaving 13 bases between them. The CDR3 extends over 15 amino acids. Germline assignment: CDR1 LNHDA and CDR2 SQIVND (reference sequence). Here the CDR3 DNA reads TGTGCCAGTAGTGAGGTGGGAACGATGAACACTGAAGCTTTCTTT. Amino acids: CASSEVGTMNTEAFF.

This chain joins TRBV20-1 and TRBJ2-3; D unclear. V shed 6 bases and J shed 6 bases, with 10 bases lying between them. This CDR3 spans 11 amino acids. CDR1 is DFQATT and CDR2 is SNEGSKA in the germline V gene (reference sequence). CDR3 DNA sequence: TGCAGTGCCGAGCCGCGGGATACGCAGTATTTT. Amino acids: CSAEPRDTQYF.

This clone was observed a few times. J is TRBJ2-3 and V is TRBV30, with D perhaps being TRBD1 or TRBD2 (5 bases each). This CDR3 comprises 15 residues. Trimming pared 0 bases from V and 5 bases from J, leaving 15 bases between. The germline V gene has CDR1 GTSNPN and CDR2 SVGIG (reference sequence). The CDR3 region is CAWSVGTQAGDTQYF. CDR3 DNA: TGTGCCTGGAGTGTAGGGACCCAGGCAGGAGATACGCAGTATTTT.

V gene TRBV11-2 combines with J gene TRBJ2-1; 8 bases align to TRBD2. V trimming: 4 bases; J trimming: 7 bases; junction bases outside the gene matches: 12. Germline CDR1 and CDR2: SGHAT and FQNNGV. The CDR3 is 16 residues long. CDR3 region: CASSSSLAGGRNEQFF. CDR3 DNA sequence: TGTGCCAGCAGCTCCTCCTTGGCGGGGGGTCGGAATGAGCAGTTCTTC. The whole variable domain, remainder taken from reference TRBV11-2 and TRBJ2-1, is EAGVAQSPRYKIIEKRQSVAFWCNPISGHATLYWYQQILGQGPKLLIQFQNNGVVDDSQLPKDRFSAERLKGVDSTLKIQPAKLEDSAVYLCASSSSLAGGRNEQFFGPGTRLTVL.

This clone occurred a few times. The chain employs TRBV28 and TRBJ2-7, with D perhaps TRBD2 (6 bases). Trimming pared 6 bases from V and 0 bases from J, leaving 18 bases between. The CDR3 covers 16 residues. The germline V gene has CDR1 MDHEN and CDR2 SYDVKM. This CDR3 is CASRYPGREASYEQYF. CDR3 nucleotide sequence: TGTGCCAGCAGATATCCCGGAAGGGAGGCCTCCTACGAGCAGTACTTC.

There are a few counts of this clone. The chain couples TRBV7-9 to TRBJ1-2; the D gene is possibly TRBD1 (5 bases). V was clipped by 4 bases and J by 12 bases, with 15 bases between them. CDR1 and CDR2 from the germline V gene are SEHNR and FQNEAQ (reference sequence). This CDR3 comprises 12 residues. In DNA, the CDR3 is TGTGCCAGCAGCTATCGGGACGGTGAAGACACCTTC. Its protein is CASSYRDGEDTF.

This clone appeared a few times. V and J are TRBV4-1 and TRBJ2-2; TRBD2 aligns across 7 bases. The length of the CDR3 is 15 residues. Germline V CDR1 and CDR2: MGHRA, YSYEKL. V lost 4 bases to trimming and J lost 5 bases; unmatched junction nucleotides: 7. The CDR3 protein is CASSPLGGATGELFF. Here the CDR3 DNA reads TGCGCCAGCAGCCCATTGGGAGGGGCAACCGGGGAGCTGTTTTTT.

The chain joins TRBV19 to TRBJ1-5, with D hard to call. Deletions cut 2 bases from V and 0 bases from J, with 5 bases between. From germline, CDR1 is LNHDA and CDR2 SQIVND (reference sequence). This CDR3 region has 14 residues. The CDR3 is CASSISASNQPQHF. Written as DNA, the CDR3 is TGTGCCAGTAGTATAAGTGCTAGCAATCAGCCCCAGCATTTT.

This chain connects TRBV4-1 to TRBJ1-1; no clear D gene. Germline lookup yields CDR1 MGHRA and CDR2 YSYEKL. V was cut by 1 base and J by 5 bases, with 8 bases left in between. The CDR3 is 13 amino acids. CDR3 sequence reads: CASSQVGITEAFF. DNA of the CDR3: TGCGCCAGCAGCCAAGTAGGGATAACTGAAGCTTTCTTT.

V gene TRBV6-5 combines with J gene TRBJ2-7; D remains ambiguous. Per the germline V gene, CDR1 is MNHEY and CDR2 is SVGAGI. V was pared by 0 bases and J by 3 bases, with 9 bases between. The CDR3 spans 14 residues. The CDR3 spells CASSYSLDDYEQYF. The CDR3 nucleotides are TGTGCCAGCAGTTACTCTCTAGACGACTACGAGCAGTACTTC.

The genes are TRBV6-1 and TRBJ2-1, with a tentative D call TRBD1 (6 bases). Germline V CDR1 and CDR2: MNHNS, SASEGT. Trimming removed 7 bases from V and 1 base from J, with 11 bases in between. The length of the CDR3 is 14 residues. The CDR3: CASTEQGSYNEQFF. The DNA for the CDR3 is TGTGCCAGCACGGAACAGGGTTCCTACAATGAGCAGTTCTTC.

The gene calls are TRBV6-5 and TRBJ2-5; TRBD1 matches 11 bases. The CDR3 consists of 16 residues. From germline, CDR1 is MNHEY and CDR2 SVGAGI. After removal of 2 bases from V and 2 bases from J, the junction contained 4 bases not matched to a gene. The CDR3 nucleotides read TGTGCCAGCAGTTACCCCGGACAGGGGGCACAAGAGACCCAGTACTTC. The encoded protein is CASSYPGQGAQETQYF.

The V gene is TRBV27, the J gene TRBJ2-1; TRBD1 matches at 9 bases. This CDR3 region has 14 residues. Germline trimming cut 4 bases from V and 3 bases from J; bases unmatched to any gene: 1. Germline V gene lookup returns CDR1 MNHEY and CDR2 SMNVEV (reference sequence). In DNA, the CDR3 is TGTGCCAGCAGTTGGGACAGGGTCTACAATGAGCAGTTCTTC. Amino acid sequence: CASSWDRVYNEQFF.

This clone was picked up a small number of times. The chain links TRBV5-1 to TRBJ1-1, with 7 bases aligning to TRBD1. The CDR3 length is 16 residues. CDR1 is SGHRS and CDR2 is YFSETQ in the germline V gene. Trimming took 5 bases from V and 2 from J; bases not matched to a gene: 12. CDR3 sequence (DNA): TGCGCCAGCAGTTCGGCGGCAGGGGGATTTAACACTGAAGCTTTCTTT. Translating gives CASSSAAGGFNTEAFF. Filled out from reference TRBV5-1 and TRBJ1-1, the complete variable domain reads KAGVTQTPRYLIKTRGQQVTLSCSPISGHRSVSWYQQTPGQGLQFLFEYFSETQRNKGNFPGRFSGRQFSNSRSEMNVSTLELGDSALYLCASSSAAGGFNTEAFFGQGTRLTVV.

This clone was found a few times. This chain uses TRBV4-1 with TRBJ2-3; D is uncertain. The CDR3 has 14 amino acids. CDR1 and CDR2 (germline): MGHRA, YSYEKL. Deletions cut 3 bases from V and 4 bases from J, with 11 bases between. The CDR3 sequence: CASSHNLVADTQYF. CDR3 DNA sequence: TGCGCCAGCAGCCATAACTTAGTGGCAGATACGCAGTATTTT.

As concerns this clone: One end of the junction varies from germline; a read error may be responsible. V usage is TRBV7-7 and J usage is TRBJ2-1; D not resolved. The CDR3 extends over 15 amino acids. Germline V gives CDR1 SSHAT, CDR2 FNYEAQ (reference sequence). Here the CDR3 reads CASSLGIGTYNEQFF. CDR3 sequence (DNA): TGTGCTAGCAGCTTAGGGATAGGCACCTACAATGAGCAGTTCTTC. The whole variable domain, remainder taken from reference TRBV7-7 and TRBJ2-1, is GAGVSQSPRYKVTKRGQDVTLRCDPISSHATLYWYQQALGQGPEFLTYFNYEAQPDKSGLPSDRFSAERPEGSISTLTIQRTEQRDSAMYRCASSLGIGTYNEQFFGPGTRLTVL.

This chain connects TRBV6-5 to TRBJ2-7, with TRBD2 as a possible D gene (5 bases). Germline CDR1 reads MNHEY; CDR2 reads SVGAGI. Trimming stripped 2 bases from V and 5 bases from J, with 13 bases between. The CDR3 totals 14 residues. CDR3 DNA sequence: TGTGCCAGCAGTTACATGGCGGACTGGGACGAGCAGTACTTC. Its translation is CASSYMADWDEQYF.

This clone turned up a few times. This sequence joins TRBV28 and TRBJ2-7; 8 positions agree with TRBD1. CDR3 length: 17 residues. Germline values: CDR1 MDHEN, CDR2 SYDVKM. V shed 8 bases, J shed 4 bases, and the junction held 19 bases outside the gene matches. CDR3 sequence reads: CASGRSGGVGKRYEQYF. CDR3 in DNA: TGTGCCAGCGGCAGGTCAGGGGGCGTCGGTAAGCGGTACGAGCAGTACTTC. Complete variable domain (other parts from reference TRBV28 and TRBJ2-7): DVKVTQSSRYLVKRTGEKVFLECVQDMDHENMFWYRQDPGLGLRLIYFSYDVKMKEKGDIPEGYSVSREKKERFSLILESASTNQTSMYLCASGRSGGVGKRYEQYFGPGTRLTVT.

The CDR3 bases are TGTGCCAGCAGTCCCGGTATCGCCCCTTACAATGAGCAGTTCTTC. Translated: CASSPGIAPYNEQFF. The rearrangement links TRBV6-5 to TRBJ2-1; D not certain. CDR3 length: 15 residues. The germline V gene has CDR1 MNHEY and CDR2 SVGAGI. Deletions cut 5 bases from V and 4 bases from J, with 15 bases between.

This clone was seen a few times. The chain carries TRBV27 and TRBJ1-4, with TRBD1 matching 7 bases. Germline-derived CDR1 and CDR2 are MNHEY and SMNVEV (reference sequence). After removal of 6 bases from V and 1 base from J, the junction contained 5 bases not matched to a gene. CDR3 length: 15 residues. The DNA of the CDR3 is TGTGCCAGCAGCCGACAGGGACTAACTAATGAAAAACTGTTTTTT. This translates into CASSRQGLTNEKLFF.

This clone was counted between two and nine times. CDR3 in DNA: TGTGCCAGCAGCTTGGCGGGGGCCCCGTACGAGCAGTACTTC. Translation: CASSLAGAPYEQYF. The V call is TRBV5-4, the J call TRBJ2-7, with D possibly called TRBD1 or TRBD2 (6 bases each). Trimming shortened V by 0 bases and J by 4 bases, and 11 bases separated the two germline ends. The CDR3 loop spans 14 amino acids. In germline, CDR1 is SGHNT, CDR2 YYREEE (reference sequence).

The rearrangement uses TRBV20-1 and TRBJ2-7; no firm D call. This CDR3 is 11 amino acids long. Germline CDR1 is DFQATT and CDR2 is SNEGSKA (reference sequence). The V end was cut by 5 bases, the J end by 4 bases, with 9 bases between. CDR3 amino acids: CSAPWGYEQYF. Here the CDR3 DNA reads TGCAGTGCTCCGTGGGGTTACGAGCAGTACTTC.

This clone was found a few times. V usage is TRBV28 and J usage is TRBJ1-2, with unresolved D. Trimming took 1 base from V and 5 from J, leaving 5 bases between them. The CDR3 totals 12 residues. From germline, CDR1 is MDHEN and CDR2 SYDVKM. In nucleotides, the CDR3 is TGTGCCAGCAGTTTATCGCGGTATGGCTACACCTTC. It codes for CASSLSRYGYTF.